This entry is about one TCR beta chain. The V gene's germline CDR1 is KGHSH and CDR2 LQKENI. The CDR3 totals 13 residues. V lost 4 bases to trimming and J lost 2 bases, with 9 bases between them. This sample is drawn from a study of T cell responses to AZD1222 COVID-19 vaccine. The repertoire was sequenced with immunoSEQ multiplex PCR; TCRdb's copy has only in-frame clones and lacks some. Of 150,000 to 200,000 clones listed, roughly 87% are singletons. The rearrangement uses TRBV18 and TRBJ2-7; D possibly corresponds to TRBD2 (5 bases). This specimen consisted of peripheral blood, obtained 28 days after the second AZD1222 dose. The receptor comes from an adult who received the AZD1222 COVID-19 vaccine. CDR3: CASSRETAYEQYF. The CDR3 DNA follows: TGTGCCAGCTCACGGGAGACGGCCTACGAGCAGTACTTC.